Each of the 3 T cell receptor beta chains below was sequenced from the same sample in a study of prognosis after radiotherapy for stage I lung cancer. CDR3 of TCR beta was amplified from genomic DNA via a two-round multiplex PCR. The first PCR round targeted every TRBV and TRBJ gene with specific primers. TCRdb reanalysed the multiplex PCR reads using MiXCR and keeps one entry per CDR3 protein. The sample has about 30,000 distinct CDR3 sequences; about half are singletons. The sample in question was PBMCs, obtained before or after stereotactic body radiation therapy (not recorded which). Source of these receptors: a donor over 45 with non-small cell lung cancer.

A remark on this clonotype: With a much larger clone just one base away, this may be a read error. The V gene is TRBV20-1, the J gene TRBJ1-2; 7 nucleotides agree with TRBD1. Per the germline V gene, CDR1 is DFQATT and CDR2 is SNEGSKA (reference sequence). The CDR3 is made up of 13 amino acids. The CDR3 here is CSTGDSSGYCYTF. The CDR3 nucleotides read TGCAGTACCGGGGACAGTTCAGGCTATTGCTACACCTTC.

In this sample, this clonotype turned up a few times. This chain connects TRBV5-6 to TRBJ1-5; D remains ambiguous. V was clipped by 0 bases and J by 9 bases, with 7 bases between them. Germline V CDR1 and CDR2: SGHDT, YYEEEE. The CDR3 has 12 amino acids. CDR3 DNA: TGTGCCAGCAGCTTGGGGGCTGGGCCCCAGCATTTT. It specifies CASSLGAGPQHF.

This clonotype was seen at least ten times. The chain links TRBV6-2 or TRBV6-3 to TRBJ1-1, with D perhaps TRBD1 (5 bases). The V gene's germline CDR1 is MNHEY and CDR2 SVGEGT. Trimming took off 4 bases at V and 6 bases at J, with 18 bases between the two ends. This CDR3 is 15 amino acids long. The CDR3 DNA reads TGTGCCAGCAGTTTAGGACGGGGGGGGATCGCTGAAGCTTTCTTT. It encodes CASSLGRGGIAEAFF.